The present TCR beta chain was sequenced within a study of cytomegalovirus exposure and HLA in healthy donors (dated by TCRdb to 2015 to 2018). General notes on the study: An earlier analysis of roughly 500 of the donors reported 250 to 350 Gb of sequence data and roughly 100 million unique TCR beta sequences from roughly 180 million T cells. About 300 gigabases of sequencing data and approximately 92 million unique TCR sequences made up an early release that covered around 640 HLA-typed donors. Of the approximately 400 genotyped donors, 81% fell in the genetic ancestry cluster associated with self-reported Caucasian donors. The study was designed to test whether signatures of past pathogen exposure could be identified by cataloging public T cell receptors. The study profiled the T cell repertoires of hundreds of subjects by immunosequencing and related them to cytomegalovirus serostatus. A separate validation cohort of roughly 120 different subjects was used in addition to the approximately 700-subject first cohort. To predict cytomegalovirus infection status, the study brought together high-throughput TCR immunosequencing, statistical association of individual TCRs with disease status, and machine learning. In a later analysis, previously published TCR beta repertoires from some 640 donors were re-analyzed and high-resolution HLA genotyping was added so that TCR occurrence patterns could be studied. Rather than using new phenotypic data, the later analysis identified candidate immune exposures from TCR beta sequences and from how often those sequences occurred across donors. In an earlier analysis of roughly 580 of the donors, high-throughput TCR beta sequencing was used to judge whether each TCR beta V gene segment behaved as functional or pseudogenic. Donor age, sex, ethnicity and CMV serostatus were collected together with the repertoire data. A later genetic analysis used genome-wide SNP genotypes for about three fifths of the roughly 700 donors, treating that subset as a discovery cohort. All discovery cohort repertoires had been generated using a single sequencing platform. HLA typing covered class I and class II loci at four-digit resolution. Typing coverage differed by locus: A, B, C, DRB1 and DQB1 were typed in about 620-630 donors, DQA1 in 500 to 550, DPA1 in over 600, and DPB1 in approximately 450. Several DR-DQ haplotypes were treated as single units for association and clustering because of strong linkage in the cohort. Among some 410 genotyped donors of the cohort, an average of roughly 240,000 unique TCR beta nucleotide sequences were sequenced per donor, roughly 20% of them non-productive.

To note about this clone: This clone's antigen is unknown. No much larger clone is present one base from it, and per-base qualities are unavailable.

The CDR3 numbers 15 residues from cysteine through phenylalanine. Only the CDR3 portion is preserved as DNA: 45 bases, with reading frame beginning at the first base. The germline V and J ends show losses of 2 bases and 2 bases respectively, and no gene match explains 6 bases of the junction. As encoded in the germline V gene (reference sequence), CDR1 is GTSNPN while CDR2 is SVGIG. Study-wide conclusions, independent of this receptor: A cluster of highly shared sequence variants was judged likely to represent a technical artifact of the sequencing pipeline. A further reported finding was that TCR beta sequences accurately predicted the HLA-A and HLA-B alleles for most subjects in the first cohort. According to a later analysis, most CMV-associated TCR beta chains appeared to be HLA-restricted, and the HLA associations seemed to be driven largely by CMV exposure. In a later analysis, some 17,000 TCR beta sequences were associated with specific HLA alleles at a false discovery rate of 0.05. V-gene and J-gene trimming of TCR beta chains was associated with a missense DCLRE1C variant in a later genetic analysis, and the association was replicated in an independent cohort. The classifier was reported to diagnose cytomegalovirus status with high specificity and sensitivity in both the original and validation cohorts. The study gave a list of some 150 TCR beta chains associated with cytomegalovirus. In vitro tests confirmed that a few of the cytomegalovirus-associated TCR beta chains recognize cytomegalovirus antigens. According to a later analysis, parvovirus B19, influenza, CMV and Epstein-Barr virus appeared linked to several top co-occurrence clusters. Some IMGT-functional V segments, including TRBV6-2 and TRBV6-3, could not be told apart with the 87-base-pair reads, so those segments were excluded. In a later analysis, HLA-associated TCR beta chains showed more clonal expansion and lower generation probabilities than non-associated chains that were equally common. Only TCR beta chains were sequenced in this cohort, and the absence of alpha or paired-chain data limited detectable features. Immune exposure information for the cohort was limited to CMV serostatus. According to a later genetic analysis, donors in an Asian-associated ancestry cluster had fewer N-insertions in productive TCRs than the roughly 670-donor mean. When HLA alleles, especially DR and DQ, strongly co-occurred, TCR associations were difficult to assign to individual alleles. Sequencing depth was assumed to be roughly uniform across donors in the presence/absence analyses, though that assumption may not hold. The authors suggested that the approach could potentially be generalized to other disease states and immunological phenotypes. Because some donors lacked HLA typing at each locus, the association tests relied only on the typed subset. In a later analysis, the rate of TCR association differed among HLA loci, with DRB1 alleles having the most associated TCRs and HLA-C alleles having the fewest. Linkage disequilibrium might explain the correlated functional status among segregating V segments, but an unknown experimental factor could not be ruled out. In an earlier analysis of 500 to 650 of the donors, most TCR beta V segments appeared in productive rearrangements about 87% or about 30% of the time, broadly matching IMGT annotations. Most TCR sequences were seen in very few donors, while some public TCRs were found in many individuals. About 15 rarely observed V segments, including chromosome 9 orphons, were excluded from the earlier analysis of approximately 600 of the donors because counts were too low.

The cohort comprised some 730 healthy bone marrow donors. At the time of sampling, all cohort members were nominally healthy, though unrecorded immune exposures were likely present. The donor tested CMV seronegative and was one of the 352 seronegative cohort members. A peripheral blood sample was provided by each donor, and peripheral blood mononuclear cells were used for TCR beta sequencing. Genomic DNA extraction from the blood cell samples was performed with the Qiagen DNeasy Blood Extraction Kit. The receptor library was made with the immunoSEQ multiplex PCR assay. The multiplex PCR relied on a mix of 60 forward primers for TCR Vbeta segments and 13 reverse primers for TCR Jbeta segments. Amplification of the CDR3 region of rearranged TCR beta genes was performed with a multiplex PCR assay on genomic DNA. The amplified TCR beta libraries were sequenced on the Illumina HiSeq System as 87-base-pair reads. Regarding the original processing steps: In a later analysis, tens of millions of unique TCR beta chains were counted across the roughly 670 repertoires, and around 11 million of these chains were shared by at least two donors. To remove PCR and sequencing errors, raw reads were error-corrected and collapsed into unique sequences using a nearest-neighbor algorithm that merged closely related sequences. Alignment of CDR3 sequences to IMGT reference sequences was used to assign V, D and J gene segments. For a sequence to be retained, at least a six-nucleotide match to both a V gene segment and a J gene segment was required. Rearrangements were called productive when the CDR3 lacked stop codons and stayed in frame with V and J; all others were non-productive. CDR3 was defined by IMGT convention, running from the second conserved V-encoded cysteine to the conserved J-encoded phenylalanine. In an earlier analysis of around 540 of the donors, sequences lacking an unambiguous match to a single V gene segment were excluded. An earlier analysis of several hundred of the donors classified V segments as functional when productive rearrangements were above 56.7% and as segregating when the standard deviation between donors was above 5%. A statistical classification framework was built for diagnosing cytomegalovirus status from the catalog of TCR beta chain sequences. In a later analysis, TCR nucleotide sequences were compared against IMGT/GENE-DB human TR gene sequences so that V and J genes could be assigned. In a later analysis, CDR3 sequences and most-parsimonious VDJ recombination scenarios were assigned using the TCRdist pipeline. In a later analysis, each TCR beta chain was defined by its CDR3 amino acid sequence together with its V-gene family, and reads without a unique V-gene family were excluded. A later analysis removed several hundred highly shared, low-generation-probability nucleotide sequences to deal with suspected cross-contamination and a sequencing artifact. A later analysis calculated a clonal expansion index for each public chain from normalized within-repertoire ranks of inferred template counts. In a later analysis, generation probabilities were computed using a VDJ recombination model fitted to out-of-frame rearrangements, and the results were checked against IGoR. In a later analysis, TCR-TCR, TCR-HLA and TCR-CMV co-occurrence was scored with hypergeometric tests, and a repertoire-size bias correction was applied to TCR pairs. In a later analysis, false discovery rates were estimated by permuting HLA or CMV assignments 20 times. In a later analysis, co-occurring TCRs were grouped with DBSCAN, and TCRdist sequence similarity was added when clustering was performed within HLA-allele-positive subsets. Repertoires with fewer than 30,000 or more than 120,000 public chains, plus five repertoires with anomalous nucleotide sharing, were excluded from co-occurrence clustering. TCRdb obtained this table from immuneACCESS and retained in-frame rearrangements with V and J assigned. These tables miss some clones; where compared with another copy, unresolved V genes account for less than half of the shortfall, and the remainder is unexplained. That table is the source of V, J and clone size, and D and trimming were worked out from the DNA. The sample contains 150,000 or so clones, 70% to 75% of them found a single time. Of the sample, approximately 7.8% falls within the top ten clones.

The TCR sequence derives from a male donor in good health and CMV-seronegative. Recombination joined TRBV30 with TRBJ1-5, with TRBD1 identical over 7 junction bases. What was sequenced was PBMCs. The DNA is as follows: TGTGCCTGGAGTAAGGGGGCGGGTGGCAATCAGCCCCAGCATTTT. Its protein reads: CAWSKGAGGNQPQHF.